The 10 T cell receptor beta chains given below trace back to one sample, sequenced in a study of T cells after yellow fever vaccination. Each CDR3 protein is one row after TCRdb ran MiXCR on the 5' RACE reads. The table has about 330,000 distinct CDR3 sequences, approximately 8% seen once. The sample was PBMCs, taken 45 days after the first yellow fever vaccination. These receptors came from a man aged 18-30 years who received the YFV17D yellow fever vaccine.

This clonotype has at least ten counts. The J gene is TRBJ1-2, the V gene TRBV6-2 or TRBV6-3, with D hard to call. V gave up 6 bases and J gave up 8 bases, with 10 bases separating them. There are 11 residues in the CDR3. Germline V gives CDR1 MNHEY, CDR2 SVGEGT. For the CDR3, the DNA is TGTGCCAGCAGCGGCCTCTTGGGCTACACCTTC. Its translation: CASSGLLGYTF.

The table lists this clonotype with many counts. The J gene is TRBJ2-1, the V gene TRBV7-2; tentative D call: TRBD1 (5 bases). The V gene lost 5 bases and the J gene lost 3 bases, with 8 bases spanning the gap. From germline, CDR1 is SGHTA and CDR2 FQGNSA. The CDR3 is 13 residues long. The DNA of the CDR3 is TGTGCCAGCAGCATCGACAGCTACAATGAGCAGTTCTTC. It codes for CASSIDSYNEQFF.

This clonotype was seen a handful of times. DNA for the CDR3: TGTGCCAGCAGCCGCCTAGGGACAGGGTCTGCGGATGAGCAGTTCTTC. This translates into CASSRLGTGSADEQFF. V gene TRBV3-1 combines with J gene TRBJ2-1, with 9 nucleotides matching TRBD1. This CDR3 is 16 amino acids long. From germline, CDR1 is LGHDT and CDR2 YNNKEL (reference sequence). V gave up 4 bases and J gave up 8 bases; unmatched junction bases: 12.

This clonotype was picked up a small number of times. The V call is TRBV25-1, the J call TRBJ1-1, with D uncertain. V shed 2 bases and J shed 4 bases, with 8 bases lying between them. CDR1 is MGHDK, CDR2 SYGVNS, per germline. This CDR3 spans 13 amino acids. This chain's CDR3 is CASSELVATEAFF. CDR3 in DNA: TGTGCCAGCAGTGAACTTGTGGCCACTGAAGCTTTCTTT.

The V gene is TRBV4-2, the J gene TRBJ2-1, with a possible D match to TRBD2 (6 bases). Deletions cut 3 bases from V and 6 bases from J, with 9 bases between. The germline gives CDR1 LGHNA, CDR2 YNFKEQ. The length of the CDR3 is 13 residues. The CDR3 DNA reads TGTGCCAGCAGCCATGGGACTCTCAATGAGCAGTTCTTC. As protein: CASSHGTLNEQFF.

This clonotype was seen ten or more times. The V gene is TRBV27, the J gene TRBJ1-5, with unresolved D. The CDR3 length is 13 residues. V dropped 1 base and J dropped 5 bases, with 6 bases sitting between them. Germline V gene lookup returns CDR1 MNHEY and CDR2 SMNVEV (reference sequence). The CDR3 DNA is TGTGCCAGCAGTTTATTACGGGATCAGCCCCAGCATTTT. Encoded protein: CASSLLRDQPQHF.

For the CDR3, the DNA is TGCGCCAGCAGTGCAGACAGGGGGAATGAGCAGTTCTTC. This encodes CASSADRGNEQFF. The chain carries TRBV10-1 and TRBJ2-1; TRBD1 agrees at 9 bases. The CDR3 covers 13 residues. With 4 bases clipped from V and 7 bases from J, the junction kept 2 bases outside the gene matches. The V gene's germline CDR1 is WNHNN and CDR2 SYGVQD (reference sequence).

The table lists this clonotype with a few counts. V usage is TRBV12-3 or TRBV12-4 and J usage is TRBJ1-6, with a tentative D call TRBD1 (5 bases). V dropped 6 bases and J dropped 7 bases, with 22 bases sitting between them. The CDR3 totals 17 residues. CDR3 sequence: CASRAQGEVLSNSPLHF. CDR3 bases: TGTGCCAGCAGAGCTCAGGGTGAGGTCTTATCGAATTCACCCCTCCACTTT.

This clonotype has more than one count but fewer than ten. The V gene is TRBV19, the J gene TRBJ1-1; D possibly corresponds to TRBD1 (6 bases). The CDR3 has 13 amino acids. Deletions cut 7 bases from V and 4 bases from J, with 13 bases between. Germline CDR1 reads LNHDA; CDR2 reads SQIVND (reference sequence). For the CDR3, the DNA is TGTGCCAGTACCCGTTCGGGGGCCACTGAAGCTTTCTTT. Translation gives CASTRSGATEAFF.

The table lists this clonotype with a few counts. The chain links TRBV5-1 to TRBJ1-4; TRBD1 might be the D (5 bases). Looked up from germline, CDR1 is SGHRS and CDR2 is YFSETQ. The CDR3 runs to 16 residues. V shed 4 bases and J shed 0 bases, with 13 bases lying between them. DNA for the CDR3: TGCGCCAGCAGCCCCTGGACACCCGCAACTAATGAAAAACTGTTTTTT. Amino acid sequence: CASSPWTPATNEKLFF.